Listed below are T cell receptor beta chains from one sample, sequenced in a study of lymphopenia after photon versus proton radiotherapy. This table comes from immunoSEQ multiplex PCR, and its TCRdb copy is limited to in-frame clones, with some not included. Of about 30,000 clones in the sample, about 83% were seen once. Material: peripheral blood, obtained from a patient treated with proton-based radiotherapy. These TCRs come from an older woman with cholangiocarcinoma. Some clones in this sample may be carry-over from other donors' samples. The CDR3 runs from the conserved cysteine through the conserved F or W.

>TRBV19
CASILRGTTGYTF
>TRBV5-1
CASRRAPGGNQPQHF
>TRBV18
CASSPPSGNEQYF
>TRBV4-2
CASSQEGVQLDQPQHF
>TRBV7-8
CASSSPDRANYGYTF
>TRBV27
CASSFLGAQGVNTEAFF
>TRBV18
CASSLGRNTEAFF
>TRBV9
CASSVVLSGANVLTF
>TRBV27
CASSWTGDTEAFF
>TRBV10-3
CAISEDWSNEQYF
>TRBV30
CAWSVGRVNSPLHF
>TRBV5-6
CASSLRVAGGRTTYEQYF
>TRBV6-5
CASAMGVDYGYTF
>TRBV7-2
CASSLARTASHEQYF
>TRBV20-1
CSAPRPWDF
>TRBV12-5
CASGLRYIGGNEQFF
>TRBV7-2
CASSATSGPLETQYF
>TRBV15
CATSRDKITDGYTF
>TRBV4-3
CASSQEQEGYNEQFF
>TRBV27
CASSFRTGGQPQHF
>TRBV18
CASSNVGIITDTQYF
>TRBV7-9
CASSPFGTGLYNEQFF
>TRBV18
CASSPLQGTGVNEQYF
>TRBV9
CASSKAGTRGDTQYF
>TRBV9
CASSVDRFGYTF
>TRBV6-1
CATNAGGSNQPQHF
>TRBV29-1
CSVYRSSHEQYF
>TRBV4-1
CASSHPPSGPFF
>TRBV5-1
CASRSGQQYTDTQYF
>TRBV10-3
CAISDYTGELFF
>TRBV9
CASSVATGDGELFF
>TRBV5-1
CASSSLVTGGEGLEQYF
>TRBV9
CASSAAPGPRSTNYGYTF
>TRBV29-1
CSVVGQSRGKQYF
>TRBV5-6
CASSLVGTTDTQYF
>TRBV2
CASSEWAGARGYTF
>TRBV5-1
CASSVGGDNEKLFF
>TRBV29-1
CSVPYSGTQYF
>TRBV5-6
CASSPQGAGYGYTF
>TRBV11-2
CASSLDLGFYNEQFF
>TRBV23-1
CASSHYQSGLRTNYGYTF
>TRBV6-1
CASSEGRNRDIINTIYF
>TRBV5-4
CASSLGGTGFNEQFF
>TRBV2
CASSERGWEKLFF
>TRBV7-2
CASSPTGTATEAFF
>TRBV5-4
CASSSPGTVEEQYF
>TRBV12-5
CASGSRGGEETQYF
>TRBV9
CASTDANTGELFF
>TRBV18
CASSRQGIYEQYF
>TRBV5-6
CASSRGEGYTF
>TRBV7-9
CASSSKTVTNEQFF